These 29 T cell receptor beta chains originate from one sample sequenced in a study of cytomegalovirus exposure and HLA in healthy donors. Vbeta (60) and Jbeta (13) primers were used in the PCR. Assay used: immunoSEQ multiplex PCR; TCRdb lists only in-frame clones, some missing. The sample includes approximately 150,000 clones, over 70% of them seen just once. Sequenced sample: PBMCs. Receptor source: a woman aged 40 to 50 in good health and CMV-seropositive.

The chain combines TRBV2 with TRBJ2-1, with 11 bases matching TRBD1. CDR3 length: 14 residues. V lost 6 bases to trimming and J lost 8 bases; unmatched junction nucleotides: 6. Germline CDR1 is SNHLY and CDR2 is FYNNEI. CDR3 sequence reads: CASSRDRGVDEQFF. The DNA of the CDR3 is TGTGCCAGCAGCCGGGACAGGGGGGTGGATGAGCAGTTCTTC.

The chain recombines TRBV4-2 with TRBJ2-2, with 12 bases aligning to TRBD2. The CDR3 spans 18 residues. V gave up 4 bases and J gave up 0 bases; unmatched junction bases: 6. Germline V gene lookup returns CDR1 LGHNA and CDR2 YNFKEQ. CDR3 nucleotides: TGTGCCAGCAGCCCCCGACTAGCGGGGGCCACGAACACCGGGGAGCTGTTTTTT. The encoded protein is CASSPRLAGATNTGELFF.

Turning to this clone: At one end, the junction sequence differs from germline, possibly due to a read error. This chain links TRBV5-1 with TRBJ1-1; D possibly corresponds to TRBD1 (5 bases). Germline V gene lookup returns CDR1 SGHRS and CDR2 YFSETQ. The CDR3 length is 16 residues. CDR3 loop: CASSPRADLTNAEAFF. CDR3 sequence (DNA): TGCGCCAGCAGCCCCAGGGCGGACCTAACGAACGCTGAAGCTTTCTTT. The full variable domain, with the rest looked up from reference TRBV5-1 and TRBJ1-1, is KAGVTQTPRYLIKTRGQQVTLSCSPISGHRSVSWYQQTPGQGLQFLFEYFSETQRNKGNFPGRFSGRQFSNSRSEMNVSTLELGDSALYLCASSPRADLTNAEAFFGQGTRLTVV.

Only a few counts were recorded for this clone. The chain links TRBV6-1 to TRBJ2-1; the match to TRBD2 covers 12 bases. J lost 6 bases, V lost 7 bases, and 4 bases had no gene match. The germline gives CDR1 MNHNS, CDR2 SASEGT. This CDR3 region has 14 residues. The CDR3 is CASKASGGGNEQFF. CDR3 nucleotides: TGTGCCAGCAAGGCTAGCGGGGGGGGCAATGAGCAGTTCTTC.

This clone was counted a few times. The V call is TRBV28, the J call TRBJ1-3, with a weak D call TRBD1 (6 bases). V was shortened by 10 bases and J by 2 bases, with 12 bases between the two germline ends. The CDR3 has 13 amino acids. Per germline, CDR1 MDHEN and CDR2 SYDVKM. This chain's CDR3 is CATRGGPGNTIYF. The DNA for the CDR3 is TGTGCCACCAGGGGAGGCCCTGGAAACACCATATATTTT.

J is TRBJ2-1 and V is TRBV6-5, with TRBD1 as a possible D gene (6 bases). The CDR3 length is 13 residues. Trimming pared 6 bases from V and 8 bases from J, leaving 14 bases between. CDR1 is MNHEY and CDR2 is SVGAGI in the germline V gene. The DNA for the CDR3 is TGTGCCAGCAGACCGACAGGCGGCGATGAGCAGTTCTTC. The encoded protein is CASRPTGGDEQFF.

The chain joins TRBV2 to TRBJ1-2, with D uncertain. This CDR3 contains 12 residues. Between the trimmed V and J ends, which lost 8 bases and 4 bases, there was a span of 11 bases. Germline assignment: CDR1 SNHLY and CDR2 FYNNEI. The CDR3 spells CASSVGGYGYTF. CDR3 bases: TGTGCCAGCTCGGTGGGAGGCTATGGCTACACCTTC.

This chain uses TRBV2 with TRBJ2-5; D not certain. The DNA end is a closer match to TRBJ2-7, so the J assignment may be wrong. CDR3 length: 12 amino acids. Germline loops: CDR1 SNHLY, CDR2 FYNNEI. CDR3 DNA sequence: TGTGCCAGCGGCGGAGAGATCTACGAGCAGTACTTC. Protein product: CASGGEIYEQYF.

The rearrangement links TRBV6-5 to TRBJ1-2; D is perhaps TRBD1 (5 bases). Germline V CDR1 and CDR2: MNHEY, SVGAGI. The CDR3 loop spans 13 amino acids. Trimming left V 2 bases short and J 4 bases short, with 8 bases between. The CDR3 spells CASSYGGIYGYTF. The CDR3 DNA follows: TGTGCCAGCAGTTACGGGGGGATCTATGGCTACACCTTC.

The chain links TRBV28 to TRBJ1-1; 8 positions match TRBD1. Germline loops: CDR1 MDHEN, CDR2 SYDVKM. The CDR3 contains 14 residues. Unmatched junction bases numbered 2, after V lost 3 bases and J lost 2 bases. The CDR3 sequence is CASSLTGVNTEAFF. The CDR3 nucleotides read TGTGCCAGCAGTTTGACAGGGGTAAACACTGAAGCTTTCTTT. Looking up the rest from reference TRBV28 and TRBJ1-1 gives the full variable domain: DVKVTQSSRYLVKRTGEKVFLECVQDMDHENMFWYRQDPGLGLRLIYFSYDVKMKEKGDIPEGYSVSREKKERFSLILESASTNQTSMYLCASSLTGVNTEAFFGQGTRLTVV.

The J gene is TRBJ2-7, the V gene TRBV10-3, with D possibly being TRBD1 (6 bases). Germline lookup yields CDR1 ENHRY and CDR2 SYGVKD. This CDR3 has 12 residues. Trimming pared 10 bases from V and 0 bases from J, leaving 10 bases between. CDR3 sequence (DNA): TGTGCCACAGGACAGACCTCCTACGAGCAGTACTTC. Protein sequence: CATGQTSYEQYF.

The chain carries TRBV14 and TRBJ2-5; tentative D call: TRBD1 (6 bases). The CDR3 is 16 residues long. V lost 0 bases and J 5 bases, leaving 16 bases between the germline ends. CDR1 and CDR2 (germline): SGHDN, FVKESK. CDR3 bases: TGTGCCAGCAGCCAAGAAACCTACAGGGCAGGGGAGACCCAGTACTTC. It is translated as CASSQETYRAGETQYF.

This clone was detected only once. The J gene is TRBJ2-1, the V gene TRBV27; a weak D match, TRBD2 (6 bases). CDR3 length: 15 amino acids. Germline CDR1 and CDR2: MNHEY and SMNVEV (reference sequence). V was shortened by 6 bases and J by 6 bases, with 18 bases between the two germline ends. The CDR3: CASRRSGGVGNEQFF. CDR3 in DNA: TGTGCCAGCAGAAGAAGTGGCGGGGTGGGCAATGAGCAGTTCTTC.

The chain employs TRBV30 and TRBJ2-4; tentative D call: TRBD1 (5 bases). Germline CDR1 is GTSNPN and CDR2 is SVGIG (reference sequence). This CDR3 has 11 residues. The ends were cut back, 8 bases at V and 12 bases at J, with 17 bases in the middle. CDR3 loop: CALRNRSSQYF. The CDR3 DNA reads as TGTGCCCTCCGGAACAGGAGCAGTCAGTACTTC.

The rearrangement joins TRBV5-4 to TRBJ2-3, with TRBD2 identical over 9 bases. Trimming removed 3 bases from V and 6 bases from J; junction bases left unmatched: 5. The CDR3 loop spans 14 amino acids. CDR1 SGHNT and CDR2 YYREEE come from the germline V gene (reference sequence). CDR3 DNA: TGTGCCAGCAGCTCAAGCGGGGGGATGGATACGCAGTATTTT. Translation: CASSSSGGMDTQYF.

V is TRBV5-1 and J is TRBJ2-7, with a tentative D call TRBD2 (6 bases). This CDR3 comprises 16 residues. The V gene's germline CDR1 is SGHRS and CDR2 YFSETQ. V lost 0 bases and J lost 3, with 16 bases in between. The CDR3 nucleotides are TGCGCCAGCAGCTTGGCCGGGCAAGGAGGGAACTACGAGCAGTACTTC. Encoded protein: CASSLAGQGGNYEQYF.

This clone was seen only once. This sequence joins TRBV5-1 and TRBJ2-3, with no clear D. V gave up 0 bases and J gave up 5 bases, with 7 bases separating them. The V gene's germline CDR1 is SGHRS and CDR2 YFSETQ. The CDR3 consists of 13 residues. CDR3 in amino acids: CASSLANLDTQYF. The CDR3 coding sequence is TGCGCCAGCAGCTTGGCCAATTTAGATACGCAGTATTTT.

The chain carries TRBV5-1 and TRBJ1-1; D may be TRBD1 (5 bases). Looked up from germline, CDR1 is SGHRS and CDR2 is YFSETQ. Trimming left V 3 bases short and J 4 bases short, with 13 bases between. CDR3 length: 14 amino acids. CDR3 sequence (DNA): TGCGCCAGCAGCTCGGAGGGGAGGATCACTGAAGCTTTCTTT. This sequence encodes CASSSEGRITEAFF.

The sample holds a few counts of this clone. Other DNA sequences in the sample encode the same CDR3. The chain joins TRBV7-3 to TRBJ2-5, with D possibly matching TRBD2 (6 bases). The germline CDR1 and CDR2 sequences are SGHTA and FQGTGA. The CDR3 totals 14 residues. Trimming shortened V by 2 bases and J by 5 bases, and 12 bases separated the two germline ends. This chain's CDR3 is CASSLVGGVETQYF. The CDR3, as DNA: TGTGCCAGCAGCTTAGTGGGGGGAGTGGAGACCCAGTACTTC. The whole variable domain, remainder taken from reference TRBV7-3 and TRBJ2-5, is GAGVSQTPSNKVTEKGKYVELRCDPISGHTALYWYRQSLGQGPEFLIYFQGTGAADDSGLPNDRFFAVRPEGSVSTLKIQRTERGDSAVYLCASSLVGGVETQYFGPGTRLLVL.

This chain joins TRBV7-3 and TRBJ2-3, with 11 bases aligning to TRBD2. This CDR3 contains 14 residues. From germline, CDR1 is SGHTA and CDR2 FQGTGA. Trimming took 3 bases from V and 6 from J; bases not matched to a gene: 2. CDR3 sequence (DNA): TGTGCCAGCAGCTTTTTAGCGGGGGGGGATACGCAGTATTTT. Its protein is CASSFLAGGDTQYF. The full variable domain, with the rest looked up from reference TRBV7-3 and TRBJ2-3, is GAGVSQTPSNKVTEKGKYVELRCDPISGHTALYWYRQSLGQGPEFLIYFQGTGAADDSGLPNDRFFAVRPEGSVSTLKIQRTERGDSAVYLCASSFLAGGDTQYFGPGTRLTVL.

The chain is built from TRBV5-1 and TRBJ2-5; possibly TRBD1 for D (7 bases). The CDR3 spans 17 residues. The ends were cut back, 2 bases at V and 0 bases at J, with 17 bases in the middle. Germline V gene sequence: CDR1 SGHRS, CDR2 YFSETQ. The CDR3 sequence: CASSFPRAGGYQETQYF. The CDR3 DNA sequence: TGCGCCAGCAGCTTCCCCCGGGCAGGGGGGTACCAAGAGACCCAGTACTTC.

This clone was seen a few times. J is TRBJ1-1 and V is TRBV7-2; D is possibly TRBD1 (6 bases). Trimming left V 3 bases short and J 8 bases short, with 28 bases between. There are 18 residues in the CDR3. CDR1 and CDR2 (germline): SGHTA, FQGNSA. CDR3 sequence reads: CASSFLSGLWGTGSEAFF. The CDR3 region has the DNA TGTGCCAGCAGCTTTTTATCGGGTTTGTGGGGAACAGGGTCGGAAGCTTTCTTT.

The chain recombines TRBV6-5 with TRBJ2-1, with D maybe TRBD2 (6 bases). The CDR3 is made up of 14 amino acids. The V end was cut by 7 bases, the J end by 4 bases, with 14 bases between. Germline CDR1 MNHEY, CDR2 SVGAGI. CDR3 sequence reads: CASKETGEYNEQFF. The CDR3 DNA sequence: TGTGCCAGCAAGGAGACGGGGGAATACAATGAGCAGTTCTTC.

The genes are TRBV7-2 and TRBJ1-2; D unresolved. V was clipped by 6 bases and J by 5 bases, with 13 bases between them. Germline loops: CDR1 SGHTA, CDR2 FQGNSA. This CDR3 contains 13 residues. The CDR3 DNA sequence: TGTGCCAGCAGTCCTCCGAGAGGGTATGGCTACACCTTC. Its translation is CASSPPRGYGYTF.

The chain recombines TRBV27 with TRBJ1-2; TRBD1 aligns across 10 bases. The germline gives CDR1 MNHEY, CDR2 SMNVEV (reference sequence). The CDR3 extends over 16 amino acids. Trimming at V came to 3 bases and at J to 4 bases, leaving 8 bases not matched to a gene. CDR3 in amino acids: CASSFSDRGPGYGYTF. The CDR3 DNA reads TGTGCCAGCAGTTTCTCAGACAGGGGGCCTGGCTATGGCTACACCTTC.

This clone came up once. The J gene is TRBJ1-1, the V gene TRBV6-1; 7 bases line up with TRBD1. The V gene end was trimmed by 6 bases and the J gene end by 8 bases; junction bases not matched to a gene: 6. Germline values: CDR1 MNHNS, CDR2 SASEGT. The CDR3 sequence is 12 residues long. DNA of the CDR3: TGTGCCAGCAGAGTCAGGGGGTCAGAAGCTTTCTTT. It is translated as CASRVRGSEAFF.

This sequence joins TRBV10-3 and TRBJ2-6; 8 bases map to TRBD1. The ends lost 2 bases at V and 4 bases at J; junction bases unmatched: 13. The CDR3 has 19 amino acids. CDR1 and CDR2 from the germline V gene are ENHRY and SYGVKD. The CDR3 nucleotides are TGTGCCATCAGTGAGACGTCAGGGGGCGCGGCATCGGGGGCCAACGTCCTGACTTTC. Its translation is CAISETSGGAASGANVLTF.

This chain joins TRBV5-1 and TRBJ2-5, with TRBD1 as a possible D gene (5 bases). CDR1 is SGHRS, CDR2 YFSETQ, per germline. V lost 0 bases and J 3 bases, leaving 9 bases between the germline ends. This CDR3 has 14 residues. The CDR3 loop reads CASSLGGWKETQYF. The CDR3 bases are TGCGCCAGCAGCTTGGGGGGCTGGAAAGAGACCCAGTACTTC. Complete variable domain (other parts from reference TRBV5-1 and TRBJ2-5): KAGVTQTPRYLIKTRGQQVTLSCSPISGHRSVSWYQQTPGQGLQFLFEYFSETQRNKGNFPGRFSGRQFSNSRSEMNVSTLELGDSALYLCASSLGGWKETQYFGPGTRLLVL.

This sequence joins TRBV19 and TRBJ1-4; 7 positions match TRBD1. V was clipped by 5 bases and J by 6 bases; unmatched bases: 9. CDR1 is LNHDA and CDR2 is SQIVND in the germline V gene (reference sequence). The CDR3 contains 15 residues. The CDR3, as DNA: TGTGCCAGTAGTCCCAGGAGGGGGCAAGATGAAAAACTGTTTTTT. Translated: CASSPRRGQDEKLFF.